This T cell receptor (beta chain) was obtained from a study of cytomegalovirus exposure and HLA in healthy donors. General study results and limits: The sole available immune exposure information was CMV serostatus. As a later analysis showed, several of the most significant clusters appeared to be linked to common viral pathogens. For most TCR beta V segments, an earlier analysis put the productive rate at about 90% or about 30% of the time. Later analysis placed DRB1 highest and HLA-C lowest in TCR association rates, which differed by HLA locus.

With respect to this clone: Its antigen is unidentified.

PCR used 60 Vbeta primers and 13 Jbeta primers. Using immunoSEQ multiplex PCR, the repertoire was profiled, and TCRdb retains in-frame clones only, with some absent. The sample lists some 97,000 clones; 65% to 75% were seen once. This sequence was found in a woman under 30 in good health and CMV-seropositive. The sequenced sample was PBMCs.

The CDR3 loop reads CAWKGQRNYGYTF. The CDR3 nucleotides are TGTGCCTGGAAGGGACAGAGAAACTATGGCTACACCTTC. This chain connects TRBV30 to TRBJ1-2, with 7 bases that match TRBD1. Trimming at V came to 4 bases and at J to 2 bases, leaving 4 bases not matched to a gene. The CDR3 contains 13 residues. Germline-derived CDR1 and CDR2 are GTSNPN and SVGIG (reference sequence).